This T cell receptor beta chain was sequenced in a study of T cell responses to AZD1222 COVID-19 vaccine. This clone was seen more than once but under ten times. As yet, its antigen is unknown. The protocol was immunoSEQ multiplex PCR, while the TCRdb copy is restricted to in-frame clones and leaves out a portion. In the table there are 130,000 to 150,000 clones, 88% of which are singletons. Germline trimming cut 3 bases from V and 4 bases from J; bases unmatched to any gene: 5. The CDR3 covers 16 residues. Germline assignment: CDR1 SGHRS and CDR2 YFSETQ. Study results and limitations: Unmutated regions of variants are reportedly targeted by nearly half of spike-specific TCRs. Elevations in Spike-specific TCR breadth and depth followed administration of two AZD1222 doses. There were mostly white British donors and more females than males, and clonal diversity was possibly underestimated.

This sequence was found in an adult who received the MenACWY meningococcal vaccine as a control. V usage is TRBV5-1 and J usage is TRBJ2-3, with 13 bases lining up with TRBD2. The sequencing used peripheral blood, collected 28 days after the second dose of the MenACWY control vaccine. CDR3 protein: CASSYTSGGAADTQYF. The CDR3 DNA reads TGCGCCAGCAGCTACACTAGCGGGGGGGCCGCAGATACGCAGTATTTT.